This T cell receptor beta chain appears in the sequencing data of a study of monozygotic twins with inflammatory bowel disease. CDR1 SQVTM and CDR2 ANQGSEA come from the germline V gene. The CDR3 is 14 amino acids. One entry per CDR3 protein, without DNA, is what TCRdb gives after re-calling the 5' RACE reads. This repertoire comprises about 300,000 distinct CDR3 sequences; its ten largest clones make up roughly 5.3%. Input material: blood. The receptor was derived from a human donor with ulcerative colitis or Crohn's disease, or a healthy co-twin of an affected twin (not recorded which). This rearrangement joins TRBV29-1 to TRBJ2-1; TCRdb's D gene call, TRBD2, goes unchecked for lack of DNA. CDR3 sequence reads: CSVGPPRAGNEQFF.